The next 27 T cell receptor beta chains were all read from a single sample in a study of shared clonotypes between healthy human individuals. The repertoire was sequenced with immunoSEQ multiplex PCR; TCRdb's copy has only in-frame clones and lacks some. The table shows some 1,600,000 clones, with 95% to 99% occurring only once. The specimen sequenced was naive CD4+ T cells sorted from blood. Subset defined: CD45RA+ positively selected. The source is a man in his thirties or forties in good health.

CDR3 sequence: CASRRRLAGGLSYEQYF. CDR3 sequence (DNA): TGTGCCAGCCGGCGGAGACTAGCGGGAGGGCTCTCCTACGAGCAGTACTTC. The J gene is TRBJ2-7, the V gene TRBV21-1; the table's D call TRBD2 went unverified against the DNA. TRBV21-1 is classified as a pseudogene. This CDR3 spans 17 amino acids.

For this clone: A junction end diverges from the germline sequence, so it may reflect a read error. J is TRBJ2-2 and V is TRBV7-7; 8 bases are a match to TRBD2. This CDR3 has 16 residues. Per the germline V gene, CDR1 is SSHAT and CDR2 is FNYEAQ (reference sequence). CDR3 sequence (DNA): TGTGCTAGCAGCAACCGAGCGGGGGTCAACACCGGGGAGCTGTTTTTT. Translation: CASSNRAGVNTGELFF.

This clone occurred once. The chain joins TRBV4-2 to TRBJ2-3, with 8 bases aligning to TRBD2. The germline CDR1 and CDR2 sequences are LGHNA and YNFKEQ. This CDR3 is built from 18 residues. The trim removed 0 bases at V and 2 bases at J, leaving 10 bases unmatched. Here the CDR3 reads CASSQDPASGLVTDTQYF. The CDR3 nucleotides are TGTGCCAGCAGCCAAGACCCGGCTTCGGGACTAGTCACAGATACGCAGTATTTT.

The chain recombines TRBV2 with TRBJ2-2, with 9 nucleotides matching TRBD1. Germline V gene lookup returns CDR1 SNHLY and CDR2 FYNNEI. With V trimmed by 6 bases and J by 6 bases, 8 bases remained unmatched. The CDR3 extends over 15 amino acids. The CDR3 loop reads CASRADRGRSGELFF. The CDR3 region has the DNA TGTGCCAGCAGAGCAGACAGGGGGAGGTCCGGGGAGCTGTTTTTT.

The gene calls are TRBV21-1 and TRBJ2-7; the table assigns TRBD1, which was not confirmed against the DNA. TRBV21-1 is classified as a pseudogene. This CDR3 spans 15 amino acids. The CDR3 loop is CASSKRQDISYEQYF. As DNA, the CDR3 is TGTGCCAGCAGCAAACGACAGGACATCTCCTACGAGCAGTACTTC.

This chain joins TRBV28 and TRBJ1-5; D is uncertain. Trimming removed 4 bases from V and 5 bases from J, with 9 bases in between. The CDR3 consists of 13 residues. Looked up from germline, CDR1 is MDHEN and CDR2 is SYDVKM. CDR3 DNA sequence: TGTGCCAGCAGTTCACATGGGGATCAGCCCCAGCATTTT. It specifies CASSSHGDQPQHF.

The chain has TRBV7-9 and TRBJ1-1, with 7 bases lining up with TRBD1. CDR1 SEHNR and CDR2 FQNEAQ come from the germline V gene (reference sequence). The CDR3 runs 16 residues. V was clipped by 2 bases and J by 0 bases; unmatched bases: 6. The DNA of the CDR3 is TGTGCCAGCAGCTTAATCACAGGGGCTTTGAACACTGAAGCTTTCTTT. Its protein product is CASSLITGALNTEAFF.

This chain links TRBV19 with TRBJ2-3, with 10 bases aligning to TRBD2. Germline V gives CDR1 LNHDA, CDR2 SQIVND (reference sequence). The CDR3 covers 17 residues. V shed 4 bases and J 0 bases; nucleotides not matched to a gene: 7. As DNA, the CDR3 is TGTGCCAGTAGTAGTCTAGCGGGAGAAATTAGCACAGATACGCAGTATTTT. Amino acids: CASSSLAGEISTDTQYF. Full variable domain (missing parts from reference TRBV19 and TRBJ2-3): DGGITQSPKYLFRKEGQNVTLSCEQNLNHDAMYWYRQDPGQGLRLIYYSQIVNDFQKGDIAEGYSVSREKKESFPLTVTSAQKNPTAFYLCASSSLAGEISTDTQYFGPGTRLTVL.

This rearrangement joins TRBV28 to TRBJ1-2, with no clear D. The CDR3 is made up of 14 amino acids. With 0 bases removed from V and 8 bases from J, the gap between germline ends came to 13 bases. Germline V gene data show CDR1 as MDHEN and CDR2 as SYDVKM. CDR3 amino acids: CASSLWGLGVGYTF. CDR3 bases: TGTGCCAGCAGTTTATGGGGTCTCGGGGTGGGCTACACCTTC.

The J gene is TRBJ1-4, the V gene TRBV5-1; 8 bases align to TRBD1. The CDR3 runs to 16 residues. Per the germline V gene, CDR1 is SGHRS and CDR2 is YFSETQ. The V segment lost 4 bases and the J segment 5 bases; nucleotides outside the gene matches: 10. CDR3 coding DNA: TGCGCCAGCAGCCCTACGGGGCAGGGGGCGAATGAAAAACTGTTTTTT. Amino acids: CASSPTGQGANEKLFF.

The chain is built from TRBV27 and TRBJ1-2; weak D call: TRBD1 (5 bases). CDR3 length: 13 residues. Germline assignment: CDR1 MNHEY and CDR2 SMNVEV (reference sequence). Trimming pared 5 bases from V and 7 bases from J, leaving 14 bases between. Written as DNA, the CDR3 is TGTGCCAGCAGTCCTCGGGGCTGGAGTGGCTACACCTTC. It encodes CASSPRGWSGYTF.

This clone was found once. This chain uses TRBV7-2 with TRBJ2-7; 11 bases map to TRBD2. The CDR3 is 19 amino acids. V was clipped by 1 base and J by 2 bases; unmatched bases: 13. The germline CDR1 and CDR2 sequences are SGHTA and FQGNSA. The CDR3 spells CASSLVGVRGLAAPYEQYF. CDR3 bases: TGTGCCAGCAGCTTAGTGGGAGTCCGGGGACTAGCGGCTCCCTACGAGCAGTACTTC.

A single count supports this clone. The chain uses TRBV27 and TRBJ2-1; TRBD2 aligns across 11 bases. This CDR3 contains 13 residues. In germline, CDR1 is MNHEY, CDR2 SMNVEV (reference sequence). J lost 6 bases, V lost 8 bases, and 3 bases had no gene match. The CDR3 loop reads CASGLAGFNEQFF. The DNA of the CDR3 is TGTGCCAGCGGACTAGCGGGTTTCAATGAGCAGTTCTTC.

The chain joins TRBV27 to TRBJ2-7, with D tentatively TRBD1 (6 bases). Looked up from germline, CDR1 is MNHEY and CDR2 is SMNVEV (reference sequence). This CDR3 spans 13 amino acids. V lost 6 bases to trimming and J lost 4 bases, with 13 bases between them. The CDR3, as DNA: TGTGCCAGCAGGAAAACGGGACAATACGAGCAGTACTTC. It encodes CASRKTGQYEQYF.

This clone has only one observation. The chain joins TRBV6-1 to TRBJ2-7, with 7 nucleotides matching TRBD2. CDR1 and CDR2 (germline): MNHNS, SASEGT. CDR3 length: 14 residues. Losses at the gene ends were 2 bases for V and 7 bases for J; bases not matched to a gene: 8. DNA for the CDR3: TGTGCCAGCAGTGAACACGGACTAGTGAGGGAGCAGTACTTC. Its translation: CASSEHGLVREQYF.

As regards this clone: The same CDR3 arises from other DNA sequences in this sample as well. V is TRBV5-1 and J is TRBJ2-7; TRBD2 is a possible D gene (5 bases). Germline V CDR1 and CDR2: SGHRS, YFSETQ. CDR3 length equals 13 residues. Between the trimmed V and J ends, which lost 0 bases and 7 bases, there was a span of 11 bases. DNA of the CDR3: TGCGCCAGCAGCTTGGAGAGGGTAGGTGAGCAGTACTTC. As protein: CASSLERVGEQYF.

The rearrangement joins TRBV5-4 to TRBJ2-3; perhaps TRBD1 as D (6 bases). The CDR3 runs to 16 residues. Germline assignment: CDR1 SGHNT and CDR2 YYREEE (reference sequence). The V and J ends lost 0 bases and 4 bases respectively, with 15 bases between them. The CDR3 coding sequence is TGTGCCAGCAGCTTGGGGGGGCCAGGGCGGGCAGATACGCAGTATTTT. The encoded protein is CASSLGGPGRADTQYF.

The chain couples TRBV27 to TRBJ1-4; D might be TRBD1 (6 bases). Per the germline V gene, CDR1 is MNHEY and CDR2 is SMNVEV (reference sequence). Trimming pared 7 bases from V and 7 bases from J, leaving 10 bases between. This CDR3 is 12 amino acids long. CDR3 sequence (DNA): TGTGCCAGCACCAGGGGAGCTGAAAAACTGTTTTTT. The encoded protein is CASTRGAEKLFF.

This rearrangement joins TRBV18 to TRBJ1-1, with D maybe TRBD1 (5 bases). Trimming stripped 2 bases from V and 5 bases from J, with 9 bases between. The CDR3 is 13 amino acids. Germline V gene lookup returns CDR1 KGHSH and CDR2 LQKENI. In DNA, the CDR3 is TGTGCCAGCTCACCAGGGGGGTGGACTGAAGCTTTCTTT. Protein product: CASSPGGWTEAFF.

This rearrangement joins TRBV9 to TRBJ2-1; D uncertain. The CDR3 runs 13 residues. Between the trimmed V and J ends, which lost 0 bases and 4 bases, there was a span of 5 bases. From germline, CDR1 is SGDLS and CDR2 YYNGEE. This CDR3 is CASSVEQYNEQFF. In DNA form, the CDR3 reads TGTGCCAGCAGCGTAGAGCAGTACAATGAGCAGTTCTTC.

This clone showed up just once. The gene calls are TRBV14 and TRBJ2-2, with D possibly being TRBD1 (5 bases). Trimming removed 6 bases at V and 5 bases at J, with 10 bases between. Germline V lookup: CDR1 SGHDN, CDR2 FVKESK. The CDR3 totals 13 residues. CDR3 region: CASSPRVTGELFF. Here the CDR3 DNA reads TGTGCCAGCAGTCCCAGGGTTACCGGGGAGCTGTTTTTT.

The chain carries TRBV4-1 and TRBJ2-1, with D possibly being TRBD2 (5 bases). The CDR3 is 16 amino acids. Trimming cost V 0 bases and J 6 bases, with 15 bases left between them. Germline CDR1 and CDR2: MGHRA and YSYEKL. CDR3 DNA: TGCGCCAGCAGCCAAGAAAAATTGCTAGCCATCAATGAGCAGTTCTTC. Amino acid sequence: CASSQEKLLAINEQFF.

The chain recombines TRBV28 with TRBJ2-1; TRBD2 agrees at 7 bases. The CDR3 is 13 residues long. The V segment lost 8 bases and the J segment 7 bases; nucleotides outside the gene matches: 8. Germline V CDR1 and CDR2: MDHEN, SYDVKM. CDR3 amino acids: CASYGRPGNEQFF. The CDR3 DNA is TGTGCCAGCTACGGGAGGCCGGGGAATGAGCAGTTCTTC.

This clone was seen only once. This chain joins TRBV10-3 and TRBJ2-7; D is ambiguous. Germline assignment: CDR1 ENHRY and CDR2 SYGVKD. Between the trimmed V and J ends, which lost 3 bases and 11 bases, there was a span of 14 bases. The length of the CDR3 is 12 residues. In nucleotides, the CDR3 is TGTGCCATCAGTGAAACTAAGGGCAAGGAGTACTTC. Translation gives CAISETKGKEYF.

The CDR3 protein is CASSQEENTGELFF. CDR3 nucleotide sequence: TGCGCCAGCAGCCAAGAGGAGAACACCGGGGAGCTGTTTTTT. The chain has TRBV4-1 and TRBJ2-2; D unclear. Germline values: CDR1 MGHRA, CDR2 YSYEKL. The CDR3 sequence is 14 residues long. The ends were cut back, 0 bases at V and 1 base at J, with 3 bases in the middle.

This chain uses TRBV7-2 with TRBJ2-7; a possible D gene is TRBD1 (5 bases). This CDR3 is 12 amino acids long. Trimming removed 3 bases from V and 10 bases from J, with 13 bases in between. CDR1 SGHTA and CDR2 FQGNSA come from the germline V gene. The CDR3 DNA reads as TGTGCCAGCAGCTTGCCGCGGACAAGTCAGTACTTC. Translation gives CASSLPRTSQYF.

The chain has TRBV5-1 and TRBJ2-5; 9 bases agree with TRBD1. Germline-derived CDR1 and CDR2 are SGHRS and YFSETQ. After removal of 2 bases from V and 1 base from J, the junction contained 3 bases not matched to a gene. The length of the CDR3 is 15 residues. The CDR3 DNA follows: TGCGCCAGCAGCTTAGGGACAGGGCCCCAAGAGACCCAGTACTTC. It is translated as CASSLGTGPQETQYF.